This passage covers 31 T cell receptor beta chains from one sample sequenced in a study of spatial heterogeneity in lung cancer (dated by TCRdb to the late 2010s). Summary of the overall study and its limitations: A correlation was observed between the number of expanded intratumoral alpha and beta TCRs and the tumor nonsynonymous mutation count.

Read against the paper, the sample's time point label means: sample taken at primary tumor resection. The library was produced with 5' RACE. The sequencer was a NextSeq 500. TCRdb's own reprocessing of the public reads used fastp at Q25 and MiXCR and kept productive beta chains. Under each unique CDR3 protein, matching rows form one entry showing the most common genes and DNA. The table for this sample lists about 12,000 distinct CDR3 sequences; about 4.6% of them were counted only once. 20% to 25% of the sample rests with the top ten. Their antigens remain unidentified. The sequenced sample was lung tumor tissue, obtained at surgery. All receptors come from a male donor with early-stage non-small cell lung cancer.

This chain connects TRBV5-1 to TRBJ2-3; 7 positions match TRBD1. This CDR3 is 15 amino acids long. V dropped 3 bases and J dropped 0; count of bases not matched to a gene: 4. Looked up from germline, CDR1 is SGHRS and CDR2 is YFSETQ. The CDR3 spells CASSSDRPSTDTQYF. CDR3 coding DNA: TGCGCCAGCAGCTCGGACAGGCCGAGCACAGATACGCAGTATTTT. The full variable domain, completed using reference TRBV5-1 and TRBJ2-3, is KAGVTQTPRYLIKTRGQQVTLSCSPISGHRSVSWYQQTPGQGLQFLFEYFSETQRNKGNFPGRFSGRQFSNSRSEMNVSTLELGDSALYLCASSSDRPSTDTQYFGPGTRLTVL.

This clonotype has ten or more counts. The chain recombines TRBV5-1 with TRBJ2-5; D is ambiguous. CDR3 length: 14 amino acids. The ends were cut back, 0 bases at V and 1 base at J, with 7 bases in the middle. The germline V gene encodes CDR1 SGHRS and CDR2 YFSETQ. CDR3 loop: CASSLGSPQETQYF. CDR3 nucleotide sequence: TGCGCCAGCAGCTTGGGCAGCCCCCAAGAGACCCAGTACTTC.

The gene calls are TRBV6-5 and TRBJ2-7; D not resolved. There are 14 residues in the CDR3. CDR1 and CDR2 from the germline V gene are MNHEY and SVGAGI. Trimming pared 2 bases from V and 2 bases from J, leaving 10 bases between. CDR3 sequence reads: CASSYGPLTYEQYF. As DNA, the CDR3 is TGTGCCAGCAGTTACGGGCCGCTAACCTACGAGCAGTACTTC.

This clonotype was picked up a small number of times. This chain links TRBV6-2 or TRBV6-3 with TRBJ1-1; no firm D call. Trimming pared 8 bases from V and 2 bases from J, leaving 3 bases between. The CDR3 is 10 residues long. CDR1 and CDR2 from the germline V gene are MNHEY and SVGEGT. For the CDR3, the DNA is TGTGCCAGCCGAAACACTGAAGCTTTCTTT. Residues: CASRNTEAFF.

This clonotype was counted once. DNA for the CDR3: TGTGCCAGCAGGGCCGACAGGGCGAATCAGCCCCAGCATTTT. It specifies CASRADRANQPQHF. V is TRBV2 and J is TRBJ1-5; TRBD1 matches at 7 bases. Unmatched junction bases numbered 6, after V lost 6 bases and J lost 4 bases. Germline lookup yields CDR1 SNHLY and CDR2 FYNNEI. The CDR3 is 14 amino acids. Based on the CDR3 plus reference TRBV2 and TRBJ1-5, the full variable domain is EPEVTQTPSHQVTQMGQEVILRCVPISNHLYFYWYRQILGQKVEFLVSFYNNEISEKSEIFDDQFSVERPDGSNFTLKIRSTKLEDSAMYFCASRADRANQPQHFGDGTRLSIL.

This clonotype was detected ten times or more. The J gene is TRBJ2-6, the V gene TRBV18, with 8 positions matching TRBD2. Germline lookup yields CDR1 KGHSH and CDR2 LQKENI. V lost 3 bases and J lost 0; bases outside the gene matches: 10. This CDR3 has 19 amino acids. DNA of the CDR3: TGTGCCAGCTCACCTCGATGGCTAGCGGGTGACTCTGGGGCCAACGTCCTGACTTTC. Its translation is CASSPRWLAGDSGANVLTF. Full variable domain (outside the CDR3, taken from reference TRBV18 and TRBJ2-6): NAGVMQNPRHLVRRRGQEARLRCSPMKGHSHVYWYRQLPEEGLKFMVYLQKENIIDESGMPKERFSAEFPKEGPSILRIQQVVRGDSAAYFCASSPRWLAGDSGANVLTFGAGSRLTVL.

This clonotype showed up many times. The V and J genes are TRBV4-2 and TRBJ2-5; 10 nucleotides agree with TRBD2. The trim removed 5 bases at V and 2 bases at J, leaving 17 bases unmatched. This CDR3 is built from 19 residues. Germline values: CDR1 LGHNA, CDR2 YNFKEQ. The CDR3 spells CASSLREGGASGGQETQYF. CDR3 bases: TGTGCCAGCAGCTTAAGGGAAGGAGGAGCTAGCGGGGGTCAAGAGACCCAGTACTTC.

This clonotype appeared many times. The rearrangement joins TRBV6-2 or TRBV6-3 to TRBJ2-7; D unresolved. The CDR3 contains 12 residues. CDR1 and CDR2 (germline): MNHEY, SVGEGT. Trimming took off 7 bases at V and 5 bases at J, with 12 bases between the two ends. CDR3 in amino acids: CASKERNNEQYF. CDR3 in DNA: TGTGCCAGCAAAGAAAGGAACAACGAGCAGTACTTC.

J is TRBJ2-1 and V is TRBV18, with 11 bases that match TRBD1. The germline V gene encodes CDR1 KGHSH and CDR2 LQKENI. The length of the CDR3 is 19 residues. Trimming cost V 3 bases and J 0 bases; bases outside gene matches: 10. CDR3 residues: CASSPLDRGPLFSYNEQFF. DNA for the CDR3: TGTGCCAGCTCACCCCTGGACAGGGGGCCCCTCTTCTCCTACAATGAGCAGTTCTTC.

Ten or more counts support this clonotype. The rearrangement joins TRBV6-6 to TRBJ1-2; D call uncertain. Germline V CDR1 and CDR2: MNHNY, SVGAGI (reference sequence). Deletions cut 0 bases from V and 7 bases from J, with 12 bases between. The CDR3 runs to 14 residues. CDR3 in amino acids: CASSYSDPEGGYTF. In DNA form, the CDR3 reads TGTGCCAGCAGTTACTCAGACCCTGAGGGTGGCTACACCTTC.

There are many counts of this clonotype. The chain recombines TRBV28 with TRBJ2-2; D might be TRBD1 (6 bases). The CDR3 extends over 17 amino acids. The V gene's germline CDR1 is MDHEN and CDR2 SYDVKM. V was trimmed by 1 base and J by 1 base, leaving 13 bases between them. CDR3 DNA sequence: TGTGCCAGCAGTTTATCCCAGGGGACCGGGAACACCGGGGAGCTGTTTTTT. This encodes CASSLSQGTGNTGELFF. Using reference TRBV28 and TRBJ2-2 for the parts outside the CDR3, the full variable domain is DVKVTQSSRYLVKRTGEKVFLECVQDMDHENMFWYRQDPGLGLRLIYFSYDVKMKEKGDIPEGYSVSREKKERFSLILESASTNQTSMYLCASSLSQGTGNTGELFFGEGSRLTVL.

This clonotype was detected a few times. This may be a read error: a much more frequent sequence differs by one nucleotide. V is TRBV20-1 and J is TRBJ2-3, with TRBD2 identical over 9 bases. With V trimmed by 7 bases and J by 2 bases, 4 bases remained unmatched. The CDR3 has 13 residues. CDR1 and CDR2 from the germline V gene are DFQATT and SNEGSKA (reference sequence). CDR3 bases: TGCAGTGTCCCTAGCGGGGTCACAGATACGCAGTATTTT. As protein: CSVPSGVTDTQYF.

At least ten counts were recorded for this clonotype. The chain recombines TRBV6-2 or TRBV6-3 with TRBJ2-1; no clear D. The germline CDR1 and CDR2 sequences are MNHEY and SVGEGT. The CDR3 extends over 14 amino acids. V lost 0 bases to trimming and J lost 6 bases, with 9 bases between them. The CDR3 coding sequence is TGTGCCAGCAGTTACTCGACGTCTCTCAATGAGCAGTTCTTC. Its translation: CASSYSTSLNEQFF.

This clonotype was observed many times. This rearrangement joins TRBV24-1 to TRBJ2-7; TRBD1 matches 12 bases. Germline CDR1 is KGHDR and CDR2 is SFDVKD. V trimming: 2 bases; J trimming: 7 bases; junction bases outside the gene matches: 5. CDR3 length equals 15 residues. The CDR3 region is CATSDSGQGAVEQYF. CDR3 in DNA: TGTGCCACCAGTGATTCGGGACAGGGGGCAGTGGAGCAGTACTTC.

This clonotype was seen repeatedly, ten times or more. The chain carries TRBV6-5 and TRBJ1-2; weak D call: TRBD1 (5 bases). The CDR3 has 13 residues. Germline values: CDR1 MNHEY, CDR2 SVGAGI. V gave up 6 bases and J gave up 8 bases, with 16 bases separating them. This CDR3 reads CASRRGHRAGYTF. The DNA of the CDR3 is TGTGCCAGCAGGCGCGGACATCGCGCGGGCTACACCTTC.

This clonotype was seen at least ten times. The genes are TRBV10-3 and TRBJ2-7; TRBD1 matches at 9 bases. CDR1 is ENHRY, CDR2 SYGVKD, per germline. The CDR3 loop spans 13 amino acids. J lost 6 bases, V lost 7 bases, and 7 bases had no gene match. CDR3 residues: CAITGDREGEQYF. The CDR3 nucleotides read TGTGCCATCACCGGGGACAGGGAGGGCGAGCAGTACTTC.

This clonotype was detected ten times or more. V and J are TRBV7-9 and TRBJ2-7, with D possibly matching TRBD1 (5 bases). From germline, CDR1 is SEHNR and CDR2 FQNEAQ (reference sequence). The CDR3 length is 15 residues. V was shortened by 5 bases and J by 5 bases, with 19 bases between the two germline ends. CDR3 amino acids: CASSGSLGRVDEQYF. The CDR3 DNA sequence: TGTGCCAGCAGCGGGTCCTTGGGCAGGGTAGACGAGCAGTACTTC.

This clonotype has only a few counts. V gene TRBV4-1 combines with J gene TRBJ2-7; a weak D match, TRBD2 (6 bases). Germline loops: CDR1 MGHRA, CDR2 YSYEKL. The CDR3 is 16 residues long. The germline V and J ends were trimmed by 0 bases and 3 bases, with 15 bases remaining between them. The CDR3 is CASSQEGGTQDYEQYF. CDR3 nucleotides: TGCGCCAGCAGCCAAGAGGGAGGTACCCAAGACTACGAGCAGTACTTC.

This clonotype was detected many times. The gene calls are TRBV15 and TRBJ1-4; 9 positions agree with TRBD1. Germline values: CDR1 LNHNV, CDR2 YYDKDF (reference sequence). Unmatched junction bases numbered 3, after V lost 1 base and J lost 3 bases. This CDR3 has 16 amino acids. The CDR3 region has the DNA TGTGCCACCAGCAGAGGACAGGGGGTTGCTAATGAAAAACTGTTTTTT. It is translated as CATSRGQGVANEKLFF.

This clonotype was detected only a few times. The J gene is TRBJ1-2, the V gene TRBV13, with D hard to call. Trimming left V 5 bases short and J 4 bases short, with 20 bases between. The germline V gene has CDR1 PRHDT and CDR2 FYEKMQ (reference sequence). The CDR3 runs 16 residues. In nucleotides, the CDR3 is TGTGCCAGCAGCCCCGAGCCCCAGTTGCGGTTCTATGGCTACACCTTC. This translates into CASSPEPQLRFYGYTF.

The chain combines TRBV6-1 with TRBJ1-2; weak D call: TRBD1 (6 bases). Trimming cost V 5 bases and J 3 bases, with 10 bases left between them. The CDR3 covers 13 residues. The germline V gene encodes CDR1 MNHNS and CDR2 SASEGT. The CDR3 DNA is TGTGCCAGCAGTCGGACAGATTACTATGGCTACACCTTC. Translated: CASSRTDYYGYTF.

This clonotype was counted ten times or more. V and J are TRBV24-1 and TRBJ2-3; no clear D. Trimming left V 3 bases short and J 0 bases short, with 12 bases between. Germline V gene lookup returns CDR1 KGHDR and CDR2 SFDVKD. The CDR3 has 16 residues. CDR3 coding DNA: TGTGCCACCAGTGATCAGGCTGGGGATAGCACAGATACGCAGTATTTT. It is translated as CATSDQAGDSTDTQYF.

CDR3 sequence reads: CASSFSRTPLNEQFF. The CDR3 bases are TGTGCCAGCAGTTTTTCTAGAACCCCTCTCAATGAGCAGTTCTTC. The gene calls are TRBV6-2 or TRBV6-3 and TRBJ2-1, with D unresolved. The CDR3 totals 15 residues. The germline CDR1 and CDR2 sequences are MNHEY and SVGEGT. V was pared by 4 bases and J by 6 bases, with 16 bases between.

The chain combines TRBV5-6 with TRBJ1-4; the match to TRBD1 covers 7 bases. The J segment lost 8 bases and the V segment lost 0 bases, leaving 7 bases of the junction unmatched. The CDR3 runs to 15 residues. Germline assignment: CDR1 SGHDT and CDR2 YYEEEE. The chain's CDR3 is CASSLGPGGREKLFF. The CDR3 coding sequence is TGTGCCAGCAGCTTGGGGCCAGGGGGAAGAGAAAAACTGTTTTTT.

The table lists this clonotype with many counts. J is TRBJ1-5 and V is TRBV6-1, with D unresolved. Trimming left V 10 bases short and J 7 bases short, with 14 bases between. Looked up from germline, CDR1 is MNHNS and CDR2 is SASEGT. This CDR3 has 12 amino acids. This CDR3 reads CATYLAGQPQHF. In nucleotides, the CDR3 is TGTGCCACATACCTGGCTGGCCAGCCCCAGCATTTT.

The J gene is TRBJ2-5, the V gene TRBV11-2, with D perhaps TRBD1 (5 bases). CDR1 is SGHAT and CDR2 is FQNNGV in the germline V gene. V lost 1 base and J 5 bases, leaving 14 bases between the germline ends. The CDR3 sequence is 15 residues long. CDR3 bases: TGTGCCAGCAGCTTAGCGGCCAGGGTGGGGGAGACCCAGTACTTC. Protein product: CASSLAARVGETQYF.

This clonotype was counted at least ten times. This chain uses TRBV20-1 with TRBJ1-1; tentative D call: TRBD1 (6 bases). Trimming cost V 2 bases and J 10 bases, with 23 bases left between them. This CDR3 has 15 residues. Germline V gene sequence: CDR1 DFQATT, CDR2 SNEGSKA (reference sequence). Written as DNA, the CDR3 is TGCAGTGCTAGATTCCCTCAAACGTTTGGACAGCCAGCTTTCTTT. Its protein is CSARFPQTFGQPAFF.

This clonotype has ten or more counts. The chain recombines TRBV18 with TRBJ2-1; tentative D call: TRBD1 (6 bases). The CDR3 extends over 15 amino acids. From germline, CDR1 is KGHSH and CDR2 LQKENI. V was clipped by 0 bases and J by 8 bases, with 14 bases between them. CDR3 in amino acids: CASSPPGHRDHEQFF. CDR3 bases: TGTGCCAGCTCACCACCGGGGCACAGGGACCATGAGCAGTTCTTC.

This clonotype has at least ten counts. The chain couples TRBV28 to TRBJ1-5, with D possibly being TRBD1 (6 bases). The CDR3 loop spans 18 amino acids. Trimming cost V 6 bases and J 0 bases, with 21 bases left between them. CDR1 is MDHEN and CDR2 is SYDVKM in the germline V gene. CDR3 in DNA: TGTGCCAGCAGCCCCAGGGGTAATTCCTTTTATAGCAATCAGCCCCAGCATTTT. Residues: CASSPRGNSFYSNQPQHF.

This clonotype was seen more than once but under ten times. The V and J genes are TRBV6-5 and TRBJ2-7, with D unclear. V was cut by 0 bases and J by 6 bases, with 9 bases left in between. This CDR3 is built from 13 residues. Germline V gene sequence: CDR1 MNHEY, CDR2 SVGAGI. The CDR3 spells CASSYSRKREQYF. The CDR3 DNA reads as TGTGCCAGCAGTTACTCTAGAAAACGCGAGCAGTACTTC.

As regards this clonotype: One end of the junction is discordant with germline, which a read error may explain. The chain uses TRBV20-1 and TRBJ2-1; a weak D match, TRBD2 (5 bases). The CDR3 runs to 13 residues. The germline V gene encodes CDR1 DFQATT and CDR2 SNEGSKA (reference sequence). CDR3 sequence reads: CSARGTPYNAQFF. DNA of the CDR3: TGCAGTGCTAGAGGGACTCCTTACAATGCGCAGTTCTTC.